This T cell receptor beta chain stems from a study of T cells in Graves' hyperthyroidism and ophthalmopathy. It was RNA transcripts that yielded the amplified TCR beta CDR3 regions. The study used the HTBI primer set for a first-round RT-PCR of the TCR CDR3. TCRdb redid the calling of the multiplex PCR reads with MiXCR, one entry per CDR3 protein. The profile shows under 350,000 distinct CDR3 sequences, roughly 13% of them singletons. The germline V and J ends were trimmed by 2 bases and 2 bases, with 15 bases remaining between them. This CDR3 has 17 residues. Germline CDR1 is MNHEY and CDR2 is SVGEGT.

The receptor comes from a woman aged 40 to 49 with Graves' hyperthyroidism. Sequences were obtained from blood. The rearrangement joins TRBV6-2 or TRBV6-3 to TRBJ2-2; D is unclear. CDR3: CASSYGIRRKNTGELFF. The DNA of the CDR3 is TGTGCCAGCAGTTACGGGATTCGAAGGAAAAACACCGGGGAGCTGTTTTTT.